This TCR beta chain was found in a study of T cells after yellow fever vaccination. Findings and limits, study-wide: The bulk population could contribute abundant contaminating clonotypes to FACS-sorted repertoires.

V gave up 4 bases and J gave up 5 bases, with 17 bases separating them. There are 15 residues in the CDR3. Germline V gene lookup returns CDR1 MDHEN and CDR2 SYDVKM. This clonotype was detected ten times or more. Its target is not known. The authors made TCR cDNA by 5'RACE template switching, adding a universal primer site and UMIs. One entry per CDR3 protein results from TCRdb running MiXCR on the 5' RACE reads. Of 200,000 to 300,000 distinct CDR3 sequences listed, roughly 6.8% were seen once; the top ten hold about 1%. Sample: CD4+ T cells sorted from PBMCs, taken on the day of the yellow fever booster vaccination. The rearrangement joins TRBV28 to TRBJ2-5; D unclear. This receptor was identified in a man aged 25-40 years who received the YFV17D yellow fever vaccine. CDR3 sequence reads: CASSWAFHGGETQYF. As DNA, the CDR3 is TGTGCCAGCAGTTGGGCCTTTCATGGTGGCGAGACCCAGTACTTC. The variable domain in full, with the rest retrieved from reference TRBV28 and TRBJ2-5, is DVKVTQSSRYLVKRTGEKVFLECVQDMDHENMFWYRQDPGLGLRLIYFSYDVKMKEKGDIPEGYSVSREKKERFSLILESASTNQTSMYLCASSWAFHGGETQYFGPGTRLLVL.